The next 30 T cell receptor beta chains were all read from a single sample in a study of blood T cell repertoires in COVID-19 (dated by TCRdb to the early 2020s). The library came from the immunoSEQ multiplex PCR assay. In TCRdb, the immuneACCESS table is reduced to in-frame sequences with V and J assigned. These tables do not hold every clone; where another copy was compared, an unresolved V gene accounts for under half, and the others remain unexplained. This sample holds about 480,000 clones; roughly 89% were observed only once. Around 0.95% of the sample is taken by the ten largest. The sample taken for sequencing was peripheral blood. These receptors all stem from a young man with COVID-19, enrolled during active disease.

The rearrangement uses TRBV15 and TRBJ2-3; weak D call: TRBD1 (6 bases). V was pared by 5 bases and J by 2 bases, with 11 bases between. The CDR3 sequence is 14 residues long. Germline V lookup: CDR1 LNHNV, CDR2 YYDKDF (reference sequence). CDR3 residues: CATSRRTDTDTQYF. The CDR3 DNA follows: TGTGCCACCAGCCGAAGGACAGACACAGATACGCAGTATTTT.

The V call is TRBV27, the J call TRBJ1-5, with D unresolved. CDR3 length equals 13 residues. Germline lookup yields CDR1 MNHEY and CDR2 SMNVEV (reference sequence). With 4 bases removed from V and 6 bases from J, the gap between germline ends came to 10 bases. This CDR3 is CASSSEGSQPQHF. The CDR3 DNA sequence: TGTGCCAGCAGTTCTGAAGGGAGTCAGCCCCAGCATTTT.

This clone was observed a handful of times. The CDR3 reads CASSQGGSGTGESPLHF. CDR3 DNA sequence: TGTGCCAGCAGCCAAGGAGGTTCCGGGACAGGGGAATCACCCCTCCACTTT. The genes are TRBV4-2 and TRBJ1-6, with TRBD1 matching 10 bases. The CDR3 loop spans 17 amino acids. CDR1 is LGHNA and CDR2 is YNFKEQ in the germline V gene. J gave up 10 bases and V 1 base, and 10 bases lay outside the gene matches.

This chain links TRBV7-9 with TRBJ1-1; D might be TRBD1 (5 bases). The CDR3 is 15 amino acids. Trimming shortened V by 1 base and J by 6 bases, and 15 bases separated the two germline ends. The germline gives CDR1 SEHNR, CDR2 FQNEAQ (reference sequence). The CDR3 nucleotides read TGTGCCAGCAGCTTAGTAGGCAGGCAGGGTTCTGAAGCTTTCTTT. It is translated as CASSLVGRQGSEAFF.

The chain has TRBV5-6 and TRBJ2-7; TRBD2 is a possible D gene (5 bases). The V gene lost 3 bases and the J gene lost 2 bases, with 15 bases spanning the gap. CDR3 length: 15 residues. CDR1 SGHDT and CDR2 YYEEEE come from the germline V gene. CDR3 region: CASSSSHGVTYEQYF. The CDR3 DNA follows: TGTGCCAGCAGCTCCTCCCACGGGGTGACCTACGAGCAGTACTTC. The whole variable domain, remainder taken from reference TRBV5-6 and TRBJ2-7, is DAGVTQSPTHLIKTRGQQVTLRCSPKSGHDTVSWYQQALGQGPQFIFQYYEEEERQRGNFPDRFSGHQFPNYSSELNVNALLLGDSALYLCASSSSHGVTYEQYFGPGTRLTVT.

The CDR3 DNA is TGTGCCACCAGTGATTTTGGGCTTGGCTACACCTTC. Its translation is CATSDFGLGYTF. The chain has TRBV24-1 and TRBJ1-2; D not resolved. CDR1 is KGHDR, CDR2 SFDVKD, per germline. CDR3 length equals 12 residues. Between the trimmed V and J ends, which lost 1 base and 7 bases, there was a span of 6 bases.

This rearrangement joins TRBV2 to TRBJ2-7; 11 nucleotides agree with TRBD2. The CDR3 covers 16 residues. Germline values: CDR1 SNHLY, CDR2 FYNNEI. The ends lost 5 bases at V and 3 bases at J; junction bases unmatched: 9. CDR3 loop: CASSLAGGPIFYEQYF. DNA of the CDR3: TGTGCCAGCAGTTTAGCGGGAGGGCCTATATTCTACGAGCAGTACTTC.

The chain recombines TRBV30 with TRBJ2-3; 8 nucleotides align to TRBD2. The CDR3 is made up of 13 amino acids. Per germline, CDR1 GTSNPN and CDR2 SVGIG (reference sequence). Losses at the gene ends were 1 base for V and 6 bases for J; bases not matched to a gene: 3. The CDR3, as DNA: TGTGCCTGGAGTGAGCGGGAGCGCGATACGCAGTATTTT. Its protein is CAWSERERDTQYF.

The CDR3 DNA reads TGTGCCAGTAGTATTCTTCTCAATCAGCCCCAGCATTTT. Translated, it gives CASSILLNQPQHF. The V and J genes are TRBV19 and TRBJ1-5; D is unclear. CDR1 and CDR2 from the germline V gene are LNHDA and SQIVND (reference sequence). The CDR3 is 13 residues long. Trimming pared 3 bases from V and 3 bases from J, leaving 6 bases between.

The chain is built from TRBV5-1 and TRBJ2-1; 14 nucleotides align to TRBD2. The CDR3 has 17 amino acids. Germline CDR1 and CDR2: SGHRS and YFSETQ. The V gene end was trimmed by 4 bases and the J gene end by 9 bases; junction bases not matched to a gene: 12. The CDR3 DNA sequence: TGCGCCAGCAGCCTATCAACCGGGACTAGCGGGAGAAGTGAGCAGTTCTTC. Residues: CASSLSTGTSGRSEQFF.

The chain joins TRBV3-1 (or the pseudogene TRBV3-2) to TRBJ1-6, with 7 bases fitting TRBD1. CDR1 is LGHDT and CDR2 is YNNKEL in the germline V gene (reference sequence). With V trimmed by 3 bases and J by 10 bases, 3 bases remained unmatched. This CDR3 has 13 amino acids. The CDR3 protein is CASSHGTASPLHF. The CDR3 DNA follows: TGTGCCAGCAGCCATGGGACAGCCTCACCCCTCCACTTT.

The rearrangement links TRBV19 to TRBJ1-1; D uncertain. The CDR3 totals 15 residues. V gave up 5 bases and J gave up 1 base, with 14 bases separating them. Looked up from germline, CDR1 is LNHDA and CDR2 is SQIVND (reference sequence). The CDR3 protein is CASSREGLSNTEAFF. The CDR3 DNA reads TGTGCCAGTAGTCGGGAGGGCCTTTCGAACACTGAAGCTTTCTTT.

The chain uses TRBV10-2 and TRBJ2-1, with 10 bases fitting TRBD1. The CDR3 extends over 15 amino acids. The V segment lost 4 bases and the J segment 5 bases; nucleotides outside the gene matches: 5. In germline, CDR1 is WSHSY, CDR2 SAAADI. The CDR3 sequence is CASSGRDRGNNEQFF. The DNA of the CDR3 is TGCGCCAGCAGTGGCCGGGACAGGGGTAACAATGAGCAGTTCTTC.

The chain couples TRBV7-9 to TRBJ2-4; 10 bases are a match to TRBD1. CDR1 is SEHNR and CDR2 is FQNEAQ in the germline V gene (reference sequence). The CDR3 spans 19 residues. Losses at the gene ends were 5 bases for V and 1 base for J; bases not matched to a gene: 14. CDR3 nucleotide sequence: TGTGCCAGCAGCCCCAAAGGCCGCTGGGACAGGGGTGCCAAAAACATTCAGTACTTC. It encodes CASSPKGRWDRGAKNIQYF.

The rearrangement links TRBV24-1 to TRBJ2-1; tentative D call: TRBD2 (6 bases). Germline values: CDR1 KGHDR, CDR2 SFDVKD. The CDR3 spans 15 residues. With 6 bases removed from V and 0 bases from J, the gap between germline ends came to 11 bases. CDR3 coding DNA: TGTGCCACCAGTTCCGGAGGGTCCTCCTACAATGAGCAGTTCTTC. Translating it yields CATSSGGSSYNEQFF.

This chain connects TRBV12-3 or TRBV12-4 to TRBJ2-5, with 8 bases aligning to TRBD1. The CDR3 sequence is 13 residues long. V gave up 5 bases and J gave up 5 bases; unmatched junction bases: 4. The CDR3 coding sequence is TGTGCCAGCAGTAGACAGGGGTCGGAGACCCAGTACTTC. It yields the protein CASSRQGSETQYF.

This clone was observed a handful of times. The chain carries TRBV5-4 and TRBJ1-2; the D gene is possibly TRBD1 (6 bases). Germline CDR1 is SGHNT and CDR2 is YYREEE (reference sequence). CDR3 size: 12 residues. Trimming shortened V by 1 base and J by 6 bases, and 7 bases separated the two germline ends. DNA for the CDR3: TGTGCCAGCAGCTTGCGACAGGATGGCTACACCTTC. Its translation: CASSLRQDGYTF.

The chain combines TRBV30 with TRBJ2-3; D is possibly TRBD2 (6 bases). From germline, CDR1 is GTSNPN and CDR2 SVGIG (reference sequence). The germline V and J ends were trimmed by 3 bases and 2 bases, with 12 bases remaining between them. This CDR3 is built from 14 residues. CDR3 DNA sequence: TGTGCCTGGAGCCGGCGGGAACTCACAGATACGCAGTATTTT. Translation gives CAWSRRELTDTQYF. The entire variable domain, with the rest obtained from reference TRBV30 and TRBJ2-3, is as follows: SQTIHQWPATLVQPVGSPLSLECTVEGTSNPNLYWYRQAAGRGLQLLFYSVGIGQISSEVPQNLSASRPQDRQFILSSKKLLLSDSGFYLCAWSRRELTDTQYFGPGTRLTVL.

V is TRBV11-2 and J is TRBJ1-1; D uncertain. The CDR3 covers 14 residues. Trimming cost V 0 bases and J 4 bases, with 9 bases left between them. Germline V gene sequence: CDR1 SGHAT, CDR2 FQNNGV. The CDR3 nucleotides read TGTGCCAGCAGCTTAGAAACTCGGGGCACTGAAGCTTTCTTT. This gives the protein CASSLETRGTEAFF.

This chain uses TRBV7-7 with TRBJ1-2, with 8 bases lining up with TRBD1. This CDR3 has 16 amino acids. The V and J ends lost 0 bases and 4 bases, in that order; junction bases with no gene match: 7. CDR1 is SSHAT, CDR2 FNYEAQ, per germline (reference sequence). CDR3 protein: CASSLARDRGGYGYTF. The CDR3 DNA sequence: TGTGCCAGCAGCTTAGCCAGAGACAGGGGTGGCTATGGCTACACCTTC.

In this sample, this clone turned up once. The chain recombines TRBV6-5 with TRBJ1-6, with 7 bases fitting TRBD1. Germline CDR1 MNHEY, CDR2 SVGAGI. Trimming removed 5 bases from V and 7 bases from J; junction bases left unmatched: 2. There are 13 residues in the CDR3. The CDR3 sequence: CASSQGQNSPLHF. The CDR3 bases are TGTGCCAGCAGTCAGGGACAGAATTCACCCCTCCACTTT.

The genes are TRBV24-1 and TRBJ1-5, with no clear D. The V end lost 3 bases, the J end lost 2 bases, and 10 bases lay between the germline ends. The CDR3 extends over 15 amino acids. Germline CDR1 is KGHDR and CDR2 is SFDVKD. The CDR3 sequence: CATSDPREGNQPQHF. DNA for the CDR3: TGTGCCACCAGTGATCCTCGGGAGGGCAATCAGCCCCAGCATTTT.

This chain connects TRBV4-1 to TRBJ1-1; D might be TRBD1 (6 bases). CDR1 is MGHRA and CDR2 is YSYEKL in the germline V gene. V lost 0 bases and J lost 1, with 12 bases in between. This CDR3 is built from 16 residues. For the CDR3, the DNA is TGCGCCAGCAGCCAAGATCGGGCAGGGGCGAACACTGAAGCTTTCTTT. It encodes CASSQDRAGANTEAFF.

The chain carries TRBV27 and TRBJ2-4, with D possibly matching TRBD1 (6 bases). The CDR3 covers 11 residues. Germline CDR1 and CDR2: MNHEY and SMNVEV (reference sequence). V was cut by 11 bases and J by 3 bases, with 8 bases left in between. The CDR3 sequence: CAGGVKNIQYF. CDR3 in DNA: TGTGCCGGGGGCGTCAAAAACATTCAGTACTTC.

The rearrangement links TRBV12-5 to TRBJ2-1; perhaps TRBD1 as D (5 bases). This CDR3 spans 13 amino acids. Germline loops: CDR1 LGHNT, CDR2 FRNRAP. V lost 1 base and J lost 4, with 5 bases in between. CDR3: CASGLDRYNEQFF. The CDR3 DNA reads as TGTGCTAGTGGTTTGGACAGGTACAATGAGCAGTTCTTC.

The chain has TRBV4-1 and TRBJ1-1; no reliable D call. The germline V gene encodes CDR1 MGHRA and CDR2 YSYEKL. The CDR3 contains 15 residues. V gave up 0 bases and J gave up 2 bases, with 10 bases separating them. CDR3 coding DNA: TGCGCCAGCAGCCAAGATCCCCTAGGCAACACTGAAGCTTTCTTT. It encodes CASSQDPLGNTEAFF.

This chain's CDR3 is CATHPRGADTQYF. CDR3 coding DNA: TGTGCCACTCACCCACGAGGCGCAGATACGCAGTATTTT. The chain couples TRBV19 to TRBJ2-3, with D unresolved. V gave up 10 bases and J gave up 4 bases, with 15 bases separating them. This CDR3 is 13 amino acids long. CDR1 and CDR2 (germline): LNHDA, SQIVND (reference sequence).

The chain carries TRBV2 and TRBJ1-6; perhaps TRBD1 as D (5 bases). There are 15 residues in the CDR3. Germline CDR1 SNHLY, CDR2 FYNNEI. V lost 6 bases and J 7 bases, leaving 16 bases between the germline ends. This CDR3 is CASRPSGNRNSPLHF. CDR3 coding DNA: TGTGCCAGCAGGCCCTCAGGGAACAGAAATTCACCCCTCCACTTT.

This clone was counted a single time. The V and J genes are TRBV10-3 and TRBJ2-3; 11 bases are a match to TRBD1. Germline V gene data show CDR1 as ENHRY and CDR2 as SYGVKD. With 6 bases clipped from V and 4 bases from J, the junction kept 6 bases outside the gene matches. The CDR3 loop spans 15 amino acids. The CDR3 region is CAISYGQGAADTQYF. CDR3 DNA: TGTGCCATCAGCTACGGACAGGGGGCGGCAGATACGCAGTATTTT.

Only one count was recorded for this clone. This sequence joins TRBV24-1 and TRBJ2-2, with D maybe TRBD2 (6 bases). Germline V lookup: CDR1 KGHDR, CDR2 SFDVKD. This CDR3 region has 13 residues. V was cut by 5 bases and J by 6 bases, with 9 bases left in between. This CDR3 is CATSGLVSGELFF. The CDR3 coding sequence is TGTGCCACCAGTGGACTAGTCTCCGGGGAGCTGTTTTTT.